The sequence of this TCR beta chain was determined in a study of OX40 agonist ivuxolimab in advanced cancers. Study-level background: Ivuxolimab, which targeted the costimulatory receptor OX40 (CD134), was an agonistic, fully human IgG2 monoclonal antibody. Intravenous ivuxolimab was administered to patients every 2 weeks at six dose levels: 0.01, 0.1, 0.3, 1.5, 3 and 10 mg/kg. Of the approximately 50 dose-escalation patients, hepatocellular carcinoma was present in some 19, melanoma in roughly 15, renal cell carcinoma in 9 and head and neck cancer in 9. The dose-escalation cohort was roughly 83% male with a mean age of approximately 60 years, ranging from roughly 20 to 80. Patients were allowed to have had prior anti-PD-1, anti-PD-L1 or anti-CTLA-4 therapy, and 30% to 50% of the dose-escalation patients had previously received checkpoint inhibitors. Three dose-escalation patients achieved partial responses, one with hepatocellular carcinoma and two with cutaneous melanoma. Peripheral TCRbeta sequencing aimed to test whether ivuxolimab altered TCR sequence diversity and caused clonal T-cell expansion. The paper describes the monotherapy dose-escalation part (N = 52 patients) of the phase I trial of ivuxolimab.

For sequencing of the TCRbeta CDR3 region, genomic DNA was extracted from the sorted cells. The immunoSEQ Assay was used to sequence the TCRbeta CDR3 regions. Imported from immuneACCESS, the table was reduced by TCRdb to in-frame sequences with V and J called. These copies leave out some clones; in studies compared against another copy, an unresolved V gene accounts for under half, and the cause of the remainder is not known. The sample table holds fewer than 50,000 clones, of which roughly nine tenths were seen once. Of the sample, 52% falls within the top ten clones. The germline V end is reduced by 2 bases and the J end by 2 bases; junction bases left unmatched: 6. In the germline V gene, CDR1 corresponds to MNHEY and CDR2 to SVGAGI. The CDR3 spans 15 residues, from the cysteine through the phenylalanine. The entry retains the CDR3 DNA only, 45 bases that are in frame from base 1. General study outcomes and caveats: Partial responders in the 0.1-3.0 mg/kg groups had among the lowest normalized peripheral clonal expansion, especially among CD8+ T cells. After ivuxolimab, more expanded clones were found on average in CD8+ T cells than in CD4+ T cells. At doses from 0.1 to 3.0 mg/kg, clonal expansion was seen in both CD4+ and CD8+ blood T cells between baseline and week 6. Antigen specificity was not determined for the clonally expanded peripheral T cells. Low levels of normalized T-cell clonal expansion were also seen in some patients who did not respond.

Patients with a history of autoimmune disease or receiving systemic immunosuppression were excluded from the trial. Peripheral blood for TCR sequencing was collected from all dose cohorts at baseline, on cycle 4 day 1, and on cycle 7 day 1. Samples came from an open-label, multicenter, first-in-human phase I dose-escalation trial of ivuxolimab. Adults with locally advanced or metastatic melanoma, renal cell carcinoma, hepatocellular carcinoma or head and neck squamous cell carcinoma were enrolled in the trial. Before TCR sequencing, CD4+ T cells and CD8+ T cells from peripheral blood were sorted into separate populations. With regard to this clone: Its antigen is unknown. Base qualities are not at hand, and no much larger clone is one base apart.

This receptor was identified in an adult with an advanced solid tumor such as melanoma, head and neck, liver or kidney cancer. The source was CD4+ or CD8+ T cells sorted from blood, collected in a trial of the OX40 agonist ivuxolimab. This sequence uses TRBV6-5 and TRBJ2-7; 7 bases in the junction line up with TRBD1. The CDR3 has the sequence CASSYGNRGPYEQYF. The sequence in DNA is TGTGCCAGCAGTTACGGTAACAGGGGCCCCTACGAGCAGTACTTC.